These 19 T cell receptor beta chains share one sample of origin, sequenced in a study of shared clonotypes between healthy human individuals. Using immunoSEQ multiplex PCR, the repertoire was profiled, and TCRdb retains in-frame clones only, with some absent. The sample consists of 2 million to 2.5 million clones, under 95% of them appearing once. The sequenced sample consisted of naive CD4+ T cells from PBMCs. Sample subset: CD45RA+ positively selected. Receptor source: a man between 18 and 29 years old in good health. Some clones in this sample may be carry-over from other donors' samples.

The rearrangement links TRBV4-1 to TRBJ2-5; 10 nucleotides line up with TRBD1. Trimming took 3 bases from V and 4 from J; bases not matched to a gene: 14. In germline, CDR1 is MGHRA, CDR2 YSYEKL. The CDR3 length is 18 residues. The CDR3 DNA follows: TGCGCCAGCAGCCATATAGGGACAGGGGCTGGCATTGGAGAGACCCAGTACTTC. It translates to CASSHIGTGAGIGETQYF.

V usage is TRBV5-1 and J usage is TRBJ2-3; 11 positions match TRBD2. With 2 bases clipped from V and 1 base from J, the junction kept 6 bases outside the gene matches. CDR1 is SGHRS and CDR2 is YFSETQ in the germline V gene. CDR3 length: 17 amino acids. CDR3 coding DNA: TGCGCCAGCAGCTTCGCTAGCGGGAGGCAGGGCACAGATACGCAGTATTTT. This gives the protein CASSFASGRQGTDTQYF.

The rearrangement links TRBV7-9 to TRBJ1-1, with 7 bases that match TRBD1. V shed 6 bases, J shed 0 bases, and the junction held 10 bases outside the gene matches. CDR3 length: 16 amino acids. In germline, CDR1 is SEHNR, CDR2 FQNEAQ (reference sequence). The CDR3 loop reads CASRPKQQGMNTEAFF. The CDR3 nucleotides are TGTGCCAGCAGACCTAAACAACAGGGGATGAACACTGAAGCTTTCTTT.

This clone was seen only once. The chain combines TRBV5-1 with TRBJ2-2; D might be TRBD1 (12 bases). Germline-derived CDR1 and CDR2 are SGHRS and YFSETQ. The CDR3 loop spans 19 amino acids. Trimming took 3 bases from V and 4 from J, leaving 25 bases between them. The CDR3 is CASSWDRGRLAGTTGELFF. CDR3 bases: TGCGCCAGCAGCTGGGACAGGGGGCGACTAGCGGGAACCACCGGGGAGCTGTTTTTT.

The chain joins TRBV6-6 to TRBJ2-2; TRBD1 is a possible D gene (6 bases). The CDR3 sequence is 16 residues long. V was cut by 6 bases and J by 1 base, with 15 bases left in between. The V gene's germline CDR1 is MNHNY and CDR2 SVGAGI (reference sequence). The chain's CDR3 is CASRYRADRNTGELFF. The CDR3 DNA is TGTGCCAGCAGGTACAGGGCCGACAGGAACACCGGGGAGCTGTTTTTT.

V usage is TRBV2 and J usage is TRBJ2-4; TRBD2 matches at 10 bases. CDR1 and CDR2 (germline): SNHLY, FYNNEI. This CDR3 is built from 18 residues. J lost 0 bases, V lost 6 bases, and 11 bases had no gene match. CDR3 sequence: CASRRLLAGELAKNIQYF. The CDR3 DNA follows: TGTGCCAGCAGGAGGTTGCTAGCGGGGGAATTAGCCAAAAACATTCAGTACTTC.

The chain couples TRBV5-1 to TRBJ2-1; the match to TRBD1 covers 7 bases. The CDR3 length is 14 residues. The trim removed 7 bases at V and 1 base at J, leaving 5 bases unmatched. CDR1 is SGHRS and CDR2 is YFSETQ in the germline V gene. The CDR3 spells CASYPGGSYNEQFF. CDR3 bases: TGCGCCAGCTATCCAGGGGGATCCTACAATGAGCAGTTCTTC.

J is TRBJ2-3 and V is TRBV5-1, with 7 bases aligning to TRBD2. Germline CDR1 is SGHRS and CDR2 is YFSETQ. The CDR3 length is 18 residues. The J segment lost 6 bases and the V segment lost 4 bases, leaving 20 bases of the junction unmatched. The CDR3 DNA reads TGCGCCAGCAGCCCCGTGGTGGGAGGGCCAGGTCTCGGGGATACGCAGTATTTT. Translating gives CASSPVVGGPGLGDTQYF.

This clone was seen only once. The J gene is TRBJ1-5, the V gene TRBV2; tentatively, D is TRBD1 (5 bases). This CDR3 comprises 14 residues. Trimming pared 6 bases from V and 7 bases from J, leaving 16 bases between. Germline lookup yields CDR1 SNHLY and CDR2 FYNNEI. The CDR3 loop reads CASRGDLSGQPQHF. The CDR3 DNA reads as TGTGCCAGCAGAGGGGACCTATCAGGGCAGCCCCAGCATTTT.

This chain uses TRBV4-3 with TRBJ1-3, with a tentative D call TRBD1 (5 bases). There are 16 residues in the CDR3. V was pared by 0 bases and J by 0 bases, with 9 bases between. CDR1 is LGHNA and CDR2 is YSLEER in the germline V gene. CDR3 nucleotides: TGCGCCAGCAGCCAAGATCGACAGAACTCTGGAAACACCATATATTTT. Amino acid sequence: CASSQDRQNSGNTIYF.

The V gene is TRBV27, the J gene TRBJ2-7; TRBD2 matches at 7 bases. Looked up from germline, CDR1 is MNHEY and CDR2 is SMNVEV (reference sequence). J gave up 5 bases and V 6 bases, and 10 bases lay outside the gene matches. CDR3 length equals 14 residues. DNA of the CDR3: TGTGCCAGCAGGAGGACTAGTATGATCCACGAGCAGTACTTC. Translated: CASRRTSMIHEQYF.

The chain combines TRBV18 with TRBJ2-3; 8 bases align to TRBD2. The germline V gene encodes CDR1 KGHSH and CDR2 LQKENI. This CDR3 is built from 20 residues. Germline trimming cut 4 bases from V and 4 bases from J; bases unmatched to any gene: 22. In DNA form, the CDR3 reads TGTGCCAGCTCACAACCGGGACTAGTATTTAGACGCGCTAGGGCAGATACGCAGTATTTT. As protein: CASSQPGLVFRRARADTQYF.

V gene TRBV28 combines with J gene TRBJ2-7; D is possibly TRBD1 (6 bases). The CDR3 has 13 residues. Germline lookup yields CDR1 MDHEN and CDR2 SYDVKM. Trimming left V 4 bases short and J 3 bases short, with 10 bases between. This CDR3 reads CASSWNRVYEQYF. The CDR3 DNA is TGTGCCAGCAGTTGGAACAGGGTCTACGAGCAGTACTTC.

V usage is TRBV7-3 and J usage is TRBJ2-2; D gene unclear. The CDR3 loop spans 14 amino acids. Trimming took 4 bases from V and 4 from J, leaving 10 bases between them. Germline CDR1 is SGHTA and CDR2 is FQGTGA. The CDR3 protein is CASSSPVATGELFF. For the CDR3, the DNA is TGTGCCAGCAGCTCCCCTGTGGCCACCGGGGAGCTGTTTTTT.

About this clone itself: This sample includes further DNA sequences coding for the same CDR3. The chain is built from TRBV7-3 and TRBJ2-1; 8 nucleotides match TRBD2. CDR3 length: 15 amino acids. Germline values: CDR1 SGHTA, CDR2 FQGTGA. V was pared by 5 bases and J by 0 bases, with 3 bases of the junction left unmatched. CDR3 sequence: CASSKLAGSYNEQFF. The CDR3 DNA reads as TGTGCCAGCAGCAAGCTAGCGGGCTCCTACAATGAGCAGTTCTTC.

The chain employs TRBV2 and TRBJ2-7; D might be TRBD1 or TRBD2, each matching 5 bases. V lost 7 bases and J 3 bases, leaving 16 bases between the germline ends. The germline gives CDR1 SNHLY, CDR2 FYNNEI. The CDR3 contains 14 residues. This CDR3 is CASTEGTWGYEQYF. In DNA, the CDR3 is TGTGCCAGCACCGAGGGGACCTGGGGCTACGAGCAGTACTTC.

The rearrangement links TRBV5-1 to TRBJ1-1, with D unresolved. The CDR3 is 14 amino acids. Trimming took off 0 bases at V and 0 bases at J, with 6 bases between the two ends. Germline values: CDR1 SGHRS, CDR2 YFSETQ. This CDR3 reads CASSLVLMNTEAFF. As DNA, the CDR3 is TGCGCCAGCAGCTTGGTTCTAATGAACACTGAAGCTTTCTTT.

The chain has TRBV6-6 and TRBJ1-1; D remains unclear. V lost 4 bases and J 6 bases, leaving 18 bases between the germline ends. The CDR3 has 15 amino acids. CDR1 is MNHNY, CDR2 SVGAGI, per germline (reference sequence). The CDR3 DNA reads TGTGCCAGCAGTTCCCCCAGGAACGCAATAGCTGAAGCTTTCTTT. Its protein product is CASSSPRNAIAEAFF.

The chain links TRBV14 to TRBJ2-1; 15 positions match TRBD2. CDR3 length: 16 residues. CDR1 and CDR2 from the germline V gene are SGHDN and FVKESK. The junction had 6 bases not matched to a gene; V was cut back by 3 bases and J by 9 bases. CDR3 residues: CASSHLGLAGGGEQFF. In nucleotides, the CDR3 is TGTGCCAGCAGCCACCTGGGACTAGCGGGAGGTGGTGAGCAGTTCTTC.